Sequencing of this T cell receptor (beta chain) was carried out in a study of T-cell memory formation after mild COVID-19. Study information: Largely donor-specific sequence clusters came from a couple of donors. Study-wide findings and caveats: There was a balanced CD4/CD8 profile in clones contracting day 15 to 85, and later expanders leaned CD4+.

Germline V gene lookup returns CDR1 SGDLS and CDR2 YYNGEE. CDR3 size: 14 residues. Trimming cost V 3 bases and J 1 base, with 10 bases left between them. Concerning this clonotype: Its antigen remains unknown.

TCRdb reanalysed the 5' RACE reads using MiXCR and keeps one entry per CDR3 protein. The table records approximately 180,000 distinct CDR3 sequences, under 20% of them present only once. The clonotype comes from an adult woman who had mild COVID-19 (a few samples of this study predate the infection). Cell type and time point are not known. The chain joins TRBV9 to TRBJ1-1; D might be TRBD1 (5 bases). Sample: PBMCs or a T cell subset sorted from them (not recorded which). The CDR3 loop is CASSADRWNTEAFF. DNA of the CDR3: TGTGCCAGCAGCGCCGACAGATGGAACACTGAAGCTTTCTTT.